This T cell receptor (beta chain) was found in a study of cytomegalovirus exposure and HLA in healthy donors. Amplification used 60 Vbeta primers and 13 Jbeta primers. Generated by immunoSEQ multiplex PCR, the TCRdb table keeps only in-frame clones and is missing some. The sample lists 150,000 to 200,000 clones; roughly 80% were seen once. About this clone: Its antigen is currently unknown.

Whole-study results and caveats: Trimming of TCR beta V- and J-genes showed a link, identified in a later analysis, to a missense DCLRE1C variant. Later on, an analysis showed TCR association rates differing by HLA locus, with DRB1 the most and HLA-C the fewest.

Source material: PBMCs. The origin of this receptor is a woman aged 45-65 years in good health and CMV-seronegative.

CDR3: CASSPPGPPTYEQYF. The CDR3 DNA reads TGTGCCAGCTCACCACCGGGGCCCCCAACCTACGAGCAGTACTTC. The chain couples TRBV18 to TRBJ2-7, with a tentative D call TRBD1 (5 bases). The CDR3 has 15 amino acids. V was trimmed by 0 bases and J by 2 bases, leaving 11 bases between them. The germline CDR1 and CDR2 sequences are KGHSH and LQKENI. The complete variable domain, with remaining parts taken from reference TRBV18 and TRBJ2-7, reads NAGVMQNPRHLVRRRGQEARLRCSPMKGHSHVYWYRQLPEEGLKFMVYLQKENIIDESGMPKERFSAEFPKEGPSILRIQQVVRGDSAAYFCASSPPGPPTYEQYFGPGTRLTVT.